The 6 T cell receptor beta chains below were found in one sample sequenced in a study of cytomegalovirus exposure and HLA in healthy donors. The PCR used 60 Vbeta and 13 Jbeta primers. Measured with immunoSEQ multiplex PCR; TCRdb has only the in-frame clones, and not every one. The repertoire holds roughly 88,000 clones, with about 80% as singletons. The sequenced sample was PBMCs. The receptors stem from a young man in good health and CMV-seropositive.

The V and J genes are TRBV2 and TRBJ1-5; 7 bases are a match to TRBD1. The length of the CDR3 is 12 residues. V was clipped by 10 bases and J by 5 bases; unmatched bases: 5. Germline-derived CDR1 and CDR2 are SNHLY and FYNNEI. CDR3 in DNA: TGTGCCATTCGACAGGGTGATCAGCCCCAGCATTTT. This codes for CAIRQGDQPQHF.

The chain couples TRBV28 to TRBJ1-4, with a weak D call TRBD1 (5 bases). V was cut by 2 bases and J by 1 base, with 23 bases left in between. The germline V gene has CDR1 MDHEN and CDR2 SYDVKM. This CDR3 contains 20 residues. The CDR3 DNA is TGTGCCAGCAGTTTAGGCATCGGCAGGGTAATAACGGGAACTAATGAAAAACTGTTTTTT. Protein product: CASSLGIGRVITGTNEKLFF.

The DNA for the CDR3 is TGTGCCAGCAGCTGGGGGGAAAGGGGGGGCTCCTACGAGCAGTACTTC. Amino acid sequence: CASSWGERGGSYEQYF. The chain has TRBV7-2 and TRBJ2-7, with D perhaps TRBD2 (7 bases). From germline, CDR1 is SGHTA and CDR2 FQGNSA. The length of the CDR3 is 16 residues. V shed 4 bases and J shed 0 bases, with 16 bases lying between them.

The CDR3 loop reads CASSVRGFEAFF. Here the CDR3 DNA reads TGTGCCAGCAGTGTAAGGGGATTTGAAGCTTTCTTT. The rearrangement joins TRBV6-1 to TRBJ1-1, with TRBD1 as a possible D gene (5 bases). CDR1 and CDR2 (germline): MNHNS, SASEGT. This CDR3 has 12 amino acids. The V and J ends lost 4 bases and 7 bases respectively, with 10 bases between them.

The rearrangement joins TRBV4-1 to TRBJ2-2; 10 nucleotides line up with TRBD2. Trimming took 1 base from V and 6 from J; bases not matched to a gene: 5. Germline V gives CDR1 MGHRA, CDR2 YSYEKL. The CDR3 covers 16 residues. CDR3 nucleotides: TGCGCCAGCAGCCAAGGGGCTAGCGGGGGCCCCGGGGAGCTGTTTTTT. Translation gives CASSQGASGGPGELFF.

The chain combines TRBV20-1 with TRBJ1-1; the D is unclear. The CDR3 contains 8 residues. V was clipped by 5 bases and J by 11 bases, with 6 bases between them. Germline assignment: CDR1 DFQATT and CDR2 SNEGSKA (reference sequence). For the CDR3, the DNA is TGCAGTGCTGAGGATGCTTTCTTT. As protein: CSAEDAFF.